This TCR beta chain was identified during a study of response to subunit inactivated influenza vaccine. Broader study findings: Seasonal influenza vaccination, on each occasion, was suggested by the authors to recruit few new T cells.

The V end lost 0 bases, the J end lost 6 bases, and 7 bases lay between the germline ends. The CDR3 spans 13 residues. Germline loops: CDR1 SGHRS, CDR2 YFSETQ. TCRdb reprocessed the RT-PCR reads via MiXCR and lists one record per CDR3 protein. The sample has 700,000 to 800,000 distinct CDR3 sequences; 18% are singletons. This clonotype has a handful of counts. Its antigen remains unknown. The TCR was taken from a man aged 50-60 years who received an inactivated influenza vaccine. The sample consisted of PBMCs from blood, taken 5 days after vaccination. The J gene is TRBJ2-1, the V gene TRBV5-1; unclear D gene. Here the CDR3 reads CASSLAVSNEQFF. CDR3 in DNA: TGCGCCAGCAGCTTGGCCGTCAGCAATGAGCAGTTCTTC.